This T cell receptor beta chain appears in the sequencing data of a study of cytomegalovirus exposure and HLA in healthy donors. As for the study in general: Counted in an early data release were approximately 80 million unique TCRs from HLA-typed donors.

J was trimmed by 4 bases and V by 8 bases; bases with no gene match: 7. Germline V gives CDR1 MNHEY, CDR2 SMNVEV (reference sequence). The CDR3 is 14 residues long. General study points: Common viral pathogens (according to a later analysis) appeared linked to several of the most significant clusters.

It was with 60 Vbeta and 13 Jbeta primers that the PCR ran. Generated by immunoSEQ multiplex PCR, the TCRdb table keeps only in-frame clones and is missing some. The sample carries some 140,000 clones, roughly three quarters recorded once. This clone turned up a few times. Its specificity is not known. Sequencing was performed on PBMCs. The clonotype was recovered from a female donor in good health and CMV-seronegative. V gene TRBV27 combines with J gene TRBJ2-2, with 7 bases that match TRBD1. CDR3 sequence (DNA): TGTGCCAGCGGGGAGACAGGGTTCACCGGGGAGCTGTTTTTT. Translating it yields CASGETGFTGELFF.